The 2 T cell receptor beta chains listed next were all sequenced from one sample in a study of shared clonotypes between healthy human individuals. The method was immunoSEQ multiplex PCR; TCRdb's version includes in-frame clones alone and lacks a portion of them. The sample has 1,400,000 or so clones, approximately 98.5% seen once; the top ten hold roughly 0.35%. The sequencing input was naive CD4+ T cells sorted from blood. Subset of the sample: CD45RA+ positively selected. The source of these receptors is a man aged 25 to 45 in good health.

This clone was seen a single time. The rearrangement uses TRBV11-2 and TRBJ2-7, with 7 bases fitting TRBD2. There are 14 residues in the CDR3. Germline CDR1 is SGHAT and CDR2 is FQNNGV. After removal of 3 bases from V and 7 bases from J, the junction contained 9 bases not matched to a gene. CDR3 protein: CASSFSGGSREQYF. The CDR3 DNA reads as TGTGCCAGCAGCTTTTCTGGCGGGAGTAGGGAGCAGTACTTC.

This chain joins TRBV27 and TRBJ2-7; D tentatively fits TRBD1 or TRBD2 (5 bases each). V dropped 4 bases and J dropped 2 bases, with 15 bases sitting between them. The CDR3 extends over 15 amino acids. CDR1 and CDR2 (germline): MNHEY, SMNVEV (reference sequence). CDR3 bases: TGTGCCAGCAGTTGGACGGCCGGGACCCCCTACGAGCAGTACTTC. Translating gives CASSWTAGTPYEQYF.